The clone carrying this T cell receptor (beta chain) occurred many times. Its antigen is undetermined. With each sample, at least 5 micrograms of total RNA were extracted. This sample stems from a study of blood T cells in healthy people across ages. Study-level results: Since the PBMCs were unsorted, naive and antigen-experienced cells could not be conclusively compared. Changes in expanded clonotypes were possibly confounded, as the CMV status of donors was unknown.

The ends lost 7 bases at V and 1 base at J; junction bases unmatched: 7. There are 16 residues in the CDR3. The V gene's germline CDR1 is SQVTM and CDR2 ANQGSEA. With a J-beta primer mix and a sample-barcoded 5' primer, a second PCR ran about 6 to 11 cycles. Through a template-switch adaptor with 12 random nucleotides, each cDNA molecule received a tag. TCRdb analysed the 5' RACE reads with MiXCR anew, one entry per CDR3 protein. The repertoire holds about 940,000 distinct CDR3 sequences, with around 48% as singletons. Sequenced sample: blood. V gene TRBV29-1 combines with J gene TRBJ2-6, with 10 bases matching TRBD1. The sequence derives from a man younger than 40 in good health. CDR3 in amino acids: CSAMGQGLSGANVLTF. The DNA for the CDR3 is TGCAGCGCTATGGGACAGGGGCTTTCTGGGGCCAACGTCCTGACTTTC. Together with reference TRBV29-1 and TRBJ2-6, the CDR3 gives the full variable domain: SAVISQKPSRDICQRGTSLTIQCQVDSQVTMMFWYRQQPGQSLTLIATANQGSEATYESGFVIDKFPISRPNLTFSTLTVSNMSPEDSSIYLCSAMGQGLSGANVLTFGAGSRLTVL.